The rows below give T cell receptor beta chains drawn from one sample of a study of shared clonotypes between healthy human individuals. This table comes from immunoSEQ multiplex PCR, and its TCRdb copy is limited to in-frame clones, with some not included. Counted here are fewer than 700,000 clones, 85% to 95% occurring once; the ten biggest clones make up approximately 0.11%. Input material: naive CD8+ T cells sorted from blood. The receptors originated from a woman younger than 45 in good health. CDR3s include the opening cysteine and the closing phenylalanine or tryptophan. D genes are given only for firm matches. Clone size is not always given. Where it is, it says once, few, many or a class for expanded clones.

- TRBJ2-3 TRBV10-1 once TGCGCCAGCAGTGATACCACAGATACGCAGTATTTT CASSDTTDTQYF
- TRBJ2-7 TRBV2 - TGTGCCAGCAAAATTTGGACCTCCTACGAGCAGTACTTC CASKIWTSYEQYF
- TRBJ1-2 TRBV9 - TGTGCCAGCAGCGGACTAAGAAATGATAACTATGGCTACACCTTC CASSGLRNDNYGYTF
- TRBJ2-2 TRBV7-9 - TGTGCCAGCAGCTTAGTTACTGCGAACACCGGGGAGCTGTTTTTT CASSLVTANTGELFF
- TRBJ2-5 TRBV4-1 - TGCGCCAGCAGCCAGGTCAGGGGTAATGAGCAGTACTTC CASSQVRGNEQYF
TRBD1 TRBJ2-7 TRBV7-8 - TGTGCCAGCAGCTTAGACAGGGGTAGGTCCGAGCAGTACTTC CASSLDRGRSEQYF
TRBD2 TRBJ2-7 TRBV13 - TGTGCCAGCAGCTCTCTAGCGGGGACCTACGAGCAGTACTTC CASSSLAGTYEQYF
- TRBJ2-7 TRBV13 - TGTGCCAGCAGCTTAGAGGCGGGATTCTCCTACGAGCAGTACTTC CASSLEAGFSYEQYF
- TRBJ2-1 TRBV5-6 - TGTGCCAGCAGCCCCGCGGGGGCCAATGAGCAGTTCTTC CASSPAGANEQFF
TRBD1 TRBJ2-2 TRBV19 - TGTGCCAGTAGTCCCACACAGGGGATCACCGGGGAGCTGTTTTTT CASSPTQGITGELFF
- TRBJ1-1 TRBV28 - TGTGCCAGCAGTACAGGGAACACTGAAGCTTTCTTT CASSTGNTEAFF
TRBD1 TRBJ1-1 TRBV29-1 once TGCAGCTACGGGGGGGACAGGGATGGAAGGACTGAAGCTTTCTTT CSYGGDRDGRTEAFF
TRBD1 TRBJ2-5 TRBV6-1 - TGTGCCACCCGGGACAGGGGACTAGAGACCCAGTACTTC CATRDRGLETQYF
- TRBJ1-5 TRBV28 - TGTGCCAGCAGGCCATGGACAGAGTCGAATCAGCCCCAGCATTTT CASRPWTESNQPQHF
- TRBJ1-5 TRBV5-1 - TGCGCCAGCAGCCCAGGTCATAGCAATCAGCCCCAGCATTTT CASSPGHSNQPQHF
- TRBJ2-7 TRBV18 - TGTGCCAGCTCACCAGAGAATCCCTCGATAACCTACGAGCAGTACTTC CASSPENPSITYEQYF
- TRBJ2-7 TRBV4-2 - TGTGCCAGCAGCCGGGGGGCCGAGCAGTACTTC CASSRGAEQYF
- TRBJ2-7 TRBV11-2 - TGTGCCAGCAGCTTCCAGGGGGACTATTGGGGGACCTACGAGCAGTACTTC CASSFQGDYWGTYEQYF
- TRBJ2-7 TRBV6-6 - TGTGCCAGCAGTTACTCGAAGTCACTTCTCGCCTACGAGCAGTACTTC CASSYSKSLLAYEQYF
- TRBJ2-7 TRBV6-6 - TGTGCCAGCAGTACTGAAGGAACCTACGAGCAGTACTTC CASSTEGTYEQYF
TRBD2 TRBJ2-7 TRBV27 - TGTGCCAGCGCTAGGCGGGAGGGCGGGGACGAGCAGTACTTC CASARREGGDEQYF
- TRBJ2-7 TRBV7-8 - TGTGCCAGCAGCCCGACCGTGGCGGAGCGCTACGAGCAGTACTTC CASSPTVAERYEQYF
- TRBJ1-4 TRBV11-2 - TGTGCCAGCAGCTTAGACGTGAGACGCCTGTTTTTT CASSLDVRRLFF
- TRBJ1-1 TRBV28 - TGTGCCAATTCAAGAGGGAGAAACACTGAAGCTTTCTTT CANSRGRNTEAFF
- TRBJ2-7 TRBV5-8 - TGTGCCAGCAGCCGGAGACTGGGGGCTGCCTACGAGCAGTACTTC CASSRRLGAAYEQYF
- TRBJ2-7 TRBV4-2 - TGTGCCAGCAGCCAAGCCGCGTTCAAGTTAAGCTCCTACGAGCAGTACTTC CASSQAAFKLSSYEQYF
- TRBJ1-1 TRBV6-6 - TGTGCCAGCAGTTACTCGTATACGCGGACTGAAGCTTTCTTT CASSYSYTRTEAFF
- TRBJ1-1 TRBV29-1 - TGCAGCGTTGAGGGCGGTCTTTCCACTGAAGCTTTCTTT CSVEGGLSTEAFF